The 27 T cell receptor beta chains reported below all come from one sample, sequenced in a study of blood T cell repertoires in COVID-19. Here immunoSEQ multiplex PCR was the method, and the copy in TCRdb shows in-frame clones only, minus some. The table lists a few hundred thousand clones, roughly 90% of them singletons, with 2.9% in the top ten. The sample was PBMCs or T cells enriched from blood (not recorded which). The receptors were gathered from a woman in her forties or fifties who had been exposed to COVID-19.

The CDR3 spells CASSIFGTGQTEAFF. CDR3 bases: TGTGCCAGTAGTATCTTCGGGACAGGGCAAACTGAAGCTTTCTTT. The V gene is TRBV19, the J gene TRBJ1-1, with 9 bases fitting TRBD1. V lost 3 bases to trimming and J lost 5 bases; unmatched junction nucleotides: 7. Germline V gives CDR1 LNHDA, CDR2 SQIVND (reference sequence). This CDR3 comprises 15 residues.

V usage is TRBV12-3 or TRBV12-4 and J usage is TRBJ1-2; weak D call: TRBD1 (6 bases). The length of the CDR3 is 13 residues. The V gene lost 6 bases and the J gene lost 8 bases, with 16 bases spanning the gap. This CDR3 reads CASRGGGVGGYTF. The CDR3 region has the DNA TGTGCCAGCAGAGGGGGGGGAGTTGGAGGCTACACCTTC.

This chain connects TRBV11-2 to TRBJ2-7, with TRBD1 matching over 8 bases. CDR1 is SGHAT, CDR2 FQNNGV, per germline. V dropped 3 bases and J dropped 0; count of bases not matched to a gene: 10. This CDR3 is 17 amino acids long. The CDR3 DNA follows: TGTGCCAGCAGCTTTCCTCCGGACAGGGACCTCTCCTACGAGCAGTACTTC. Translation: CASSFPPDRDLSYEQYF.

The chain has TRBV5-1 and TRBJ1-3; possible D gene TRBD1, 6 bases. The CDR3 has 16 residues. Germline V gene sequence: CDR1 SGHRS, CDR2 YFSETQ. V lost 0 bases and J 0 bases, leaving 10 bases between the germline ends. In DNA, the CDR3 is TGCGCCAGCAGCTTGGAAAGGACAGCCTCTGGAAACACCATATATTTT. It codes for CASSLERTASGNTIYF.

The V gene is TRBV14, the J gene TRBJ2-1; weak D call: TRBD1 (5 bases). CDR1 and CDR2 from the germline V gene are SGHDN and FVKESK. The V and J ends lost 0 bases and 3 bases respectively, with 18 bases between them. CDR3 size: 18 residues. DNA for the CDR3: TGTGCCAGCAGCCAAGATAACAGGATAATCGCCGACTACAATGAGCAGTTCTTC. It encodes CASSQDNRIIADYNEQFF.

J is TRBJ2-1 and V is TRBV5-1, with a weak D call TRBD1 (6 bases). The CDR3 runs to 13 residues. Germline CDR1 reads SGHRS; CDR2 reads YFSETQ. The V and J ends lost 0 bases and 13 bases respectively, with 14 bases between them. The CDR3 region is CASSLGPQQGQFF. Written as DNA, the CDR3 is TGCGCCAGCAGCTTGGGCCCGCAACAGGGACAGTTCTTC.

The chain employs TRBV7-2 and TRBJ2-6, with 9 positions matching TRBD1. This CDR3 region has 18 residues. Germline lookup yields CDR1 SGHTA and CDR2 FQGNSA. With V trimmed by 4 bases and J by 0 bases, 7 bases remained unmatched. This CDR3 is CASSSGDRASSGANVLTF. In DNA, the CDR3 is TGTGCCAGCAGCTCAGGGGACAGGGCAAGCTCTGGGGCCAACGTCCTGACTTTC.

The CDR3 sequence is CASSRTGSGELFF. The CDR3 DNA is TGCGCCAGCAGTCGAACAGGGTCCGGGGAGCTGTTTTTT. J is TRBJ2-2 and V is TRBV5-1; perhaps TRBD1 as D (6 bases). Germline V gene lookup returns CDR1 SGHRS and CDR2 YFSETQ. Trimming removed 5 bases at V and 6 bases at J, with 11 bases between. There are 13 residues in the CDR3.

The J gene is TRBJ2-5, the V gene TRBV6-2 or TRBV6-3; D is unclear. V was trimmed by 6 bases and J by 5 bases, leaving 10 bases between them. The CDR3 spans 12 residues. Germline V lookup: CDR1 MNHEY, CDR2 SVGEGT. The CDR3 region has the DNA TGTGCCAGCAGCCACGGTCTGGAGACCCAGTACTTC. Residues: CASSHGLETQYF.

V usage is TRBV7-9 and J usage is TRBJ1-3; TRBD1 might be the D (6 bases). This CDR3 is 12 amino acids long. The germline gives CDR1 SEHNR, CDR2 FQNEAQ (reference sequence). The V end lost 9 bases, the J end lost 4 bases, and 10 bases lay between the germline ends. CDR3 in amino acids: CARPGEGNTIYF. As DNA, the CDR3 is TGTGCCAGACCAGGGGAGGGAAACACCATATATTTT.

This chain joins TRBV18 and TRBJ2-1, with 12 positions matching TRBD2. Unmatched junction bases numbered 6, after V lost 5 bases and J lost 10 bases. Germline loops: CDR1 KGHSH, CDR2 LQKENI. This CDR3 contains 14 residues. CDR3 sequence reads: CASSSGTSGWEQFF. DNA for the CDR3: TGTGCCAGCTCATCCGGGACTAGCGGGTGGGAGCAGTTCTTC.

The chain has TRBV19 and TRBJ1-2, with 8 bases fitting TRBD1. Germline V gene data show CDR1 as LNHDA and CDR2 as SQIVND (reference sequence). The CDR3 extends over 15 amino acids. Losses at the gene ends were 6 bases for V and 1 base for J; bases not matched to a gene: 7. The CDR3 protein is CASRGQVSFNYGYTF. Written as DNA, the CDR3 is TGTGCCAGTAGGGGACAGGTCTCCTTTAACTATGGCTACACCTTC.

J is TRBJ2-2 and V is TRBV5-4; 9 positions match TRBD1. The CDR3 spans 17 residues. The ends lost 4 bases at V and 1 base at J; junction bases unmatched: 8. CDR1 and CDR2 from the germline V gene are SGHNT and YYREEE (reference sequence). This CDR3 is CASSLRTGALNTGELFF. The CDR3 DNA follows: TGTGCCAGCAGCCTTCGGACAGGGGCTCTGAACACCGGGGAGCTGTTTTTT.

In regard to this clone: The sample contains more than one DNA sequence encoding this CDR3. This rearrangement joins TRBV3-1 (or the pseudogene TRBV3-2) to TRBJ1-1, with D uncertain. Germline V gene data show CDR1 as LGHDT and CDR2 as YNNKEL (reference sequence). This CDR3 contains 12 residues. The V and J ends lost 3 bases and 3 bases respectively, with 5 bases between them. CDR3 loop: CASSHGDTEAFF. In DNA, the CDR3 is TGTGCCAGCAGCCACGGGGACACTGAAGCTTTCTTT.

The chain is built from TRBV5-1 and TRBJ2-1, with TRBD1 identical over 10 bases. The CDR3 is made up of 16 amino acids. Germline CDR1 and CDR2: SGHRS and YFSETQ. V was clipped by 4 bases and J by 0 bases; unmatched bases: 4. The CDR3 spells CASSPGTGVSYNEQFF. CDR3 DNA sequence: TGCGCCAGCAGCCCCGGGACAGGGGTCTCCTACAATGAGCAGTTCTTC.

The chain combines TRBV2 with TRBJ2-7; D is perhaps TRBD1 (6 bases). Per the germline V gene, CDR1 is SNHLY and CDR2 is FYNNEI. The CDR3 has 14 amino acids. Trimming left V 6 bases short and J 2 bases short, with 14 bases between. CDR3: CASREQGIPYEQYF. The CDR3 DNA is TGTGCCAGCAGAGAACAGGGAATCCCCTACGAGCAGTACTTC.

Only one count was recorded for this clone. V usage is TRBV3-1 (or the pseudogene TRBV3-2) and J usage is TRBJ1-1, with D possibly matching TRBD1 (6 bases). Germline assignment: CDR1 LGHDT and CDR2 YNNKEL (reference sequence). The CDR3 runs to 17 residues. V was cut by 1 base and J by 1 base, with 16 bases left in between. CDR3 in amino acids: CASSQVFSGASNTEAFF. The CDR3 DNA reads TGTGCCAGCAGCCAAGTCTTCTCAGGGGCATCGAACACTGAAGCTTTCTTT.

This sequence joins TRBV19 and TRBJ1-6; D remains ambiguous. CDR3 size: 15 residues. The V end lost 6 bases, the J end lost 5 bases, and 14 bases lay between the germline ends. In germline, CDR1 is LNHDA, CDR2 SQIVND (reference sequence). Here the CDR3 reads CASSPRVEDNSPLHF. Written as DNA, the CDR3 is TGTGCCAGTAGCCCCCGGGTGGAAGATAATTCACCCCTCCACTTT.

The chain has TRBV7-9 and TRBJ2-2, with D perhaps TRBD2 (5 bases). V lost 5 bases and J 3 bases, leaving 25 bases between the germline ends. Looked up from germline, CDR1 is SEHNR and CDR2 is FQNEAQ (reference sequence). CDR3 length equals 19 residues. The CDR3, as DNA: TGTGCCAGCAGCACAAACATTCGGACGGGGAGCTGGGACACCGGGGAGCTGTTTTTT. Translation gives CASSTNIRTGSWDTGELFF.

The chain combines TRBV30 with TRBJ1-4, with D tentatively TRBD1 (5 bases). Trimming stripped 4 bases from V and 4 bases from J, with 10 bases between. This CDR3 is 13 amino acids long. From germline, CDR1 is GTSNPN and CDR2 SVGIG (reference sequence). The CDR3 sequence is CAWNAGNNEKLFF. DNA of the CDR3: TGTGCCTGGAACGCAGGGAATAATGAAAAACTGTTTTTT.

The V and J genes are TRBV6-5 and TRBJ2-3; possibly TRBD1 for D (6 bases). Trimming cost V 8 bases and J 0 bases, with 9 bases left between them. Germline V gene data show CDR1 as MNHEY and CDR2 as SVGAGI. The length of the CDR3 is 13 residues. This CDR3 reads CASRTASTDTQYF. CDR3 bases: TGTGCCAGCCGGACAGCCAGCACAGATACGCAGTATTTT.

The V call is TRBV18, the J call TRBJ1-3, with D possibly matching TRBD1 (6 bases). Looked up from germline, CDR1 is KGHSH and CDR2 is LQKENI. Trimming shortened V by 3 bases and J by 4 bases, and 13 bases separated the two germline ends. The CDR3 has 15 residues. The CDR3 DNA reads TGTGCCAGCTCACCGGCGGGGGCTGACGGAAACACCATATATTTT. Protein sequence: CASSPAGADGNTIYF.

This chain connects TRBV6-1 to TRBJ1-5; no definite D call. Germline assignment: CDR1 MNHNS and CDR2 SASEGT. The CDR3 is 13 residues long. The V end was cut by 2 bases, the J end by 5 bases, with 7 bases between. CDR3 amino acids: CASSELQYQPQHF. The CDR3 bases are TGTGCCAGCAGTGAATTGCAGTATCAGCCCCAGCATTTT.

The chain uses TRBV7-9 and TRBJ2-7; D unresolved. The CDR3 loop spans 11 amino acids. Germline values: CDR1 SEHNR, CDR2 FQNEAQ (reference sequence). V was shortened by 2 bases and J by 9 bases, with 8 bases between the two germline ends. CDR3: CASSLFGWQYF. The CDR3 DNA is TGTGCCAGCAGCTTATTCGGTTGGCAGTACTTC.

The chain joins TRBV12-3 or TRBV12-4 to TRBJ1-1; the D gene is possibly TRBD1 (6 bases). The CDR3 covers 13 residues. V lost 2 bases and J 11 bases, leaving 15 bases between the germline ends. CDR3 DNA sequence: TGTGCCAGCAGTTTAAGTTCAGACAGGCTTGCTTTCTTT. It translates to CASSLSSDRLAFF.

About this clone itself: In the same sample, other DNA sequences code for this CDR3. This chain links TRBV5-1 with TRBJ1-2; 7 bases map to TRBD1. The CDR3 has 13 amino acids. The J segment lost 3 bases and the V segment lost 2 bases, leaving 1 base of the junction unmatched. Per the germline V gene, CDR1 is SGHRS and CDR2 is YFSETQ. The CDR3 spells CASSLTGDYGYTF. The DNA of the CDR3 is TGCGCCAGCAGCTTAACAGGGGACTATGGCTACACCTTC.

The V call is TRBV4-1, the J call TRBJ2-2; D is undetermined. The CDR3 is 15 residues long. Germline CDR1 is MGHRA and CDR2 is YSYEKL. Deletions cut 0 bases from V and 6 bases from J, with 11 bases between. CDR3 sequence: CASSQESVVAGELFF. The CDR3 DNA follows: TGCGCCAGCAGCCAAGAATCTGTAGTCGCCGGGGAGCTGTTTTTT.